A single T cell receptor beta chain is shown here with its context. Its target is not known. The record originates from a study of radiotherapy plus CTLA-4 blockade in lung cancer. The study treated chemo-refractory metastatic non-small-cell lung cancer patients with focal radiation plus ipilimumab CTLA-4 blockade. Looked up from germline, CDR1 is SGDLS and CDR2 is YYNGEE. V lost 4 bases, J lost 8 bases, and 12 bases lay in between. There are 13 residues in the CDR3. Study findings and constraints: Once radiotherapy plus ipilimumab had been given, TCR clones derived from tumor expanded in blood. Per reports, early blood T cell clone dynamics, plus interferon-beta, forecast response most strongly.

TCRdb keeps only in-frame clones here, not all; method: immunoSEQ multiplex PCR. The sample lists tens of thousands of clones, more than 70% occurring once. The sequence was obtained from a human donor with non-small cell lung cancer whose response to radiotherapy plus ipilimumab could not be evaluated. The V and J genes are TRBV9 and TRBJ2-2, with D possibly being TRBD1 (6 bases). The sample was peripheral blood, taken from a patient treated with radiotherapy plus ipilimumab. CDR3 residues: CASSPQGWGELFF. For the CDR3, the DNA is TGTGCCAGCAGCCCTCAGGGGTGGGGGGAGCTGTTTTTT.